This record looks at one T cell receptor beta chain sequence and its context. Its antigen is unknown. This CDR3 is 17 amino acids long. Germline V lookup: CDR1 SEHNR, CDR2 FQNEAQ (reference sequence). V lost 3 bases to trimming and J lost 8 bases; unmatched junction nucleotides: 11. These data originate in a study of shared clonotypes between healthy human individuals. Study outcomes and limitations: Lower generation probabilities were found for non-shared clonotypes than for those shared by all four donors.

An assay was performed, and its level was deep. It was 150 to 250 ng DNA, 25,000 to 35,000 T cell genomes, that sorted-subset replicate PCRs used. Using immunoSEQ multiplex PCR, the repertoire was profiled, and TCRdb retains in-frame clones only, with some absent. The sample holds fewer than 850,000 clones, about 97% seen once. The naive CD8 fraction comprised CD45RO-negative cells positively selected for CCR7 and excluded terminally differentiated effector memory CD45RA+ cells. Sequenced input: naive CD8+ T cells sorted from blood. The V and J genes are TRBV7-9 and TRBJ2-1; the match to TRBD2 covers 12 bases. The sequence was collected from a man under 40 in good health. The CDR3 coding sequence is TGTGCCAGCAGCTTCCTAGCGGGAGGGCCCCGGGGGGATGAGCAGTTCTTC. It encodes CASSFLAGGPRGDEQFF.